Below are 28 T cell receptor beta chains sequenced from a single sample in a study of neurological immune-mediated disorders. TCRdb re-derived calls from the 5' RACE reads in MiXCR, one entry per CDR3 protein. The sample contains 71,000 or so distinct CDR3 sequences, approximately 13% of which appear only once. Time point here: longitudinal time-point 1 (baseline). Sequenced input: PBMCs. Receptor source: a female donor with HTLV-1-associated myelopathy (HAM/TSP).

This clonotype was seen many times. The CDR3 coding sequence is TGTGCCAGCAGTCACATCGAACCTGGACCCTCAAATTCACCCCTCCACTTT. It translates to CASSHIEPGPSNSPLHF. The chain has TRBV6-5 and TRBJ1-6; the D is unclear. Germline V CDR1 and CDR2: MNHEY, SVGAGI. V shed 5 bases and J shed 7 bases, with 21 bases lying between them. The CDR3 loop spans 17 amino acids.

This clonotype has ten or more counts. The gene calls are TRBV9 and TRBJ2-1; 9 positions match TRBD1. The J segment lost 4 bases and the V segment lost 7 bases, leaving 9 bases of the junction unmatched. Germline CDR1 reads SGDLS; CDR2 reads YYNGEE. This CDR3 contains 15 residues. CDR3 DNA sequence: TGTGCCAGCTCCTTGCTGGGACAGGGATACAATGAGCAGTTCTTC. It translates to CASSLLGQGYNEQFF.

This clonotype was counted ten times or more. The chain links TRBV29-1 to TRBJ2-2; a possible D gene is TRBD2 (7 bases). This CDR3 region has 15 residues. Between the trimmed V and J ends, which lost 4 bases and 5 bases, there was a span of 17 bases. Germline values: CDR1 SQVTM, CDR2 ANQGSEA. The CDR3 DNA reads as TGCAGCGTTGTTTTGTGGGGGGGCCTAACCGGGGAGCTGTTTTTT. Translating gives CSVVLWGGLTGELFF.

This clonotype was counted at least ten times. The V gene is TRBV6-5, the J gene TRBJ1-4; 8 nucleotides match TRBD1. This CDR3 is 16 amino acids long. Germline V CDR1 and CDR2: MNHEY, SVGAGI. V shed 0 bases, J shed 6 bases, and the junction held 6 bases outside the gene matches. The CDR3 region has the DNA TGTGCCAGCAGTTACTCTGCAGGGGGCGGGGATGAAAAACTGTTTTTT. Encoded protein: CASSYSAGGGDEKLFF.

Regarding this clonotype: This may stem from a read error, because a much larger clone lies one nucleotide away. The V call is TRBV11-2, the J call TRBJ2-2; D not certain. From germline, CDR1 is SGHAT and CDR2 FQNNGV. The CDR3 is made up of 11 amino acids. CDR3 in DNA: TGTGCCATCAGCATAGGGGGGGAGCTGTTTTTT. Translation: CAISIGGELFF.

This clonotype was detected many times. V usage is TRBV5-1 and J usage is TRBJ2-7; no firm D call. In germline, CDR1 is SGHRS, CDR2 YFSETQ. The CDR3 is 12 amino acids. Trimming took off 4 bases at V and 1 base at J, with 6 bases between the two ends. Here the CDR3 reads CASSQQSYEQYF. The DNA of the CDR3 is TGCGCCAGCAGCCAACAGTCCTACGAGCAGTACTTC.

This clonotype has a handful of counts. The rearrangement uses TRBV7-7 and TRBJ2-2, with 10 nucleotides matching TRBD1. The CDR3 spans 16 residues. Germline loops: CDR1 SSHAT, CDR2 FNYEAQ (reference sequence). The trim removed 5 bases at V and 5 bases at J, leaving 8 bases unmatched. In DNA form, the CDR3 reads TGTGCCAGCAGCACAGACAGGGGGCTTTGGACCGGGGAGCTGTTTTTT. Its translation is CASSTDRGLWTGELFF.

This clonotype came up many times. The chain couples TRBV5-1 to TRBJ2-1; tentatively, D is TRBD2 (5 bases). The CDR3 consists of 15 residues. V was shortened by 3 bases and J by 6 bases, with 16 bases between the two germline ends. CDR1 and CDR2 (germline): SGHRS, YFSETQ. CDR3 residues: CASSSIQPGSNEQFF. DNA for the CDR3: TGCGCCAGCAGCTCGATTCAACCGGGATCCAATGAGCAGTTCTTC.

This clonotype has at least ten counts. This chain connects TRBV5-1 to TRBJ2-7, with D unclear. This CDR3 spans 15 amino acids. Germline CDR1 is SGHRS and CDR2 is YFSETQ. The V and J ends lost 0 bases and 5 bases respectively, with 15 bases between them. In nucleotides, the CDR3 is TGCGCCAGCAGCTTGGCTTTTCAGACGACGGACGAGCAGTACTTC. It encodes CASSLAFQTTDEQYF.

This clonotype has a count of ten or more. The chain uses TRBV11-2 and TRBJ2-1; no clear D. Germline CDR1 SGHAT, CDR2 FQNNGV. The V gene lost 7 bases and the J gene lost 7 bases, with 8 bases spanning the gap. The CDR3 runs to 11 residues. CDR3 amino acids: CASTVGNEQFF. The CDR3, as DNA: TGTGCCAGCACCGTGGGAAATGAGCAGTTCTTC.

The sample holds a few counts of this clonotype. J is TRBJ2-7 and V is TRBV7-9; 7 bases align to TRBD2. CDR1 is SEHNR, CDR2 FQNEAQ, per germline (reference sequence). This CDR3 region has 14 residues. Here the CDR3 reads CAVPEASGSYEQYF. The CDR3 nucleotides read TGTGCTGTACCAGAGGCTAGCGGCTCCTACGAGCAGTACTTC.

This chain joins TRBV4-2 and TRBJ2-7; no clear D. The V gene's germline CDR1 is LGHNA and CDR2 YNFKEQ. There are 13 residues in the CDR3. The V gene lost 0 bases and the J gene lost 5 bases, with 8 bases spanning the gap. As DNA, the CDR3 is TGTGCCAGCAGCCAAGACTCAATTCACGAGCAGTACTTC. It codes for CASSQDSIHEQYF.

As regards this clonotype: This may stem from a read error, because a much larger clone lies one nucleotide away. V and J are TRBV5-6 and TRBJ2-1; 11 bases map to TRBD2. J was trimmed by 4 bases and V by 3 bases; bases with no gene match: 9. The CDR3 runs 17 residues. The germline CDR1 and CDR2 sequences are SGHDT and YYEEEE. CDR3 in amino acids: CASSSGALAGGYNEQFF. In DNA, the CDR3 is TGTGCCAGCAGCTCGGGCGCGTTAGCGGGGGGGTACAATGAGCAGTTCTTC.

This clonotype was counted ten times or more. The V gene is TRBV12-3 or TRBV12-4, the J gene TRBJ2-5, with TRBD1 matching over 7 bases. The CDR3 consists of 14 residues. With 3 bases clipped from V and 3 bases from J, the junction kept 4 bases outside the gene matches. CDR3 sequence (DNA): TGTGCCAGCAGTTTGGAGACAGGGAAAGAGACCCAGTACTTC. The encoded protein is CASSLETGKETQYF.

This chain uses TRBV25-1 with TRBJ2-1; a weak D match, TRBD1 (6 bases). The CDR3 spans 12 residues. Germline V gene lookup returns CDR1 MGHDK and CDR2 SYGVNS. The CDR3 bases are TGTCCCAACAGTTCACAGGGCTATGAGCAGTTCTTC. Translation: CPNSSQGYEQFF.

This clonotype was detected many times. This rearrangement joins TRBV20-1 to TRBJ2-1; 10 bases agree with TRBD2. Germline V gene data show CDR1 as DFQATT and CDR2 as SNEGSKA (reference sequence). V gave up 3 bases and J gave up 8 bases; unmatched junction bases: 16. CDR3 length equals 17 residues. In DNA form, the CDR3 reads TGCAGTGCTAGGTCGTCTAGCGGGGGCCTGGGGCTTGATGAGCAGTTCTTC. This gives the protein CSARSSSGGLGLDEQFF.

This clonotype was detected many times. This chain links TRBV9 with TRBJ2-1; 8 nucleotides agree with TRBD2. The CDR3 is 14 amino acids. The germline V gene encodes CDR1 SGDLS and CDR2 YYNGEE. J was trimmed by 3 bases and V by 7 bases; bases with no gene match: 6. In DNA, the CDR3 is TGTGCCAGCGGTCGGGGGGGGGGCTACAATGAGCAGTTCTTC. Translation: CASGRGGGYNEQFF.

CDR3 region: CSAIDTGSRTYEQYF. The CDR3 region has the DNA TGCAGTGCTATAGATACAGGGTCGAGAACCTACGAGCAGTACTTC. The V and J genes are TRBV20-1 and TRBJ2-7; the D gene is possibly TRBD1 (6 bases). V lost 4 bases to trimming and J lost 2 bases, with 18 bases between them. Germline CDR1 is DFQATT and CDR2 is SNEGSKA (reference sequence). The CDR3 is 15 amino acids.

There are a few counts of this clonotype. The chain is built from TRBV7-2 and TRBJ2-5; D unresolved. This CDR3 region has 11 residues. The V end lost 1 base, the J end lost 10 bases, and 7 bases lay between the germline ends. CDR1 SGHTA and CDR2 FQGNSA come from the germline V gene. CDR3 protein: CASSLGEDQYF. CDR3 DNA sequence: TGTGCCAGCAGCTTAGGTGAGGACCAGTACTTC.

This clonotype has a count of ten or more. The gene calls are TRBV20-1 and TRBJ1-1; a possible D gene is TRBD1 (6 bases). CDR3 length: 15 residues. Germline V gene data show CDR1 as DFQATT and CDR2 as SNEGSKA (reference sequence). Trimming removed 3 bases from V and 1 base from J, with 15 bases in between. The CDR3 loop reads CSARGGRPSNTEAFF. The CDR3 nucleotides read TGCAGTGCTAGGGGGGGCAGACCCTCGAACACTGAAGCTTTCTTT.

This clonotype occurred many times. The chain employs TRBV6-5 and TRBJ2-3, with TRBD1 identical over 7 bases. V dropped 6 bases and J dropped 1; count of bases not matched to a gene: 13. The germline V gene encodes CDR1 MNHEY and CDR2 SVGAGI. CDR3 size: 17 residues. The CDR3 is CASRLSLFGQGTDTQYF. DNA for the CDR3: TGTGCCAGCAGACTTAGTTTATTCGGACAGGGCACAGATACGCAGTATTTT.

This clonotype was detected ten times or more. The V call is TRBV12-3 or TRBV12-4, the J call TRBJ2-1, with D perhaps matching TRBD1 (5 bases). The ends were cut back, 8 bases at V and 5 bases at J, with 19 bases in the middle. CDR3 length: 15 amino acids. The CDR3 is CASGRRRAVHNEQFF. The CDR3 bases are TGTGCCAGCGGACGCCGCAGGGCTGTTCACAATGAGCAGTTCTTC.

This clonotype was detected ten times or more. The chain is built from TRBV12-3 or TRBV12-4 and TRBJ2-3; 7 bases align to TRBD1. This CDR3 spans 12 amino acids. V dropped 6 bases and J dropped 7; count of bases not matched to a gene: 4. The CDR3 is CASSQQGNTQYF. The CDR3 DNA reads TGTGCCAGCAGCCAACAGGGGAATACGCAGTATTTT.

This clonotype was counted many times. J is TRBJ1-5 and V is TRBV12-3 or TRBV12-4; tentatively, D is TRBD1 (6 bases). V lost 7 bases to trimming and J lost 4 bases, with 11 bases between them. The CDR3 length is 13 residues. This CDR3 reads CASNLGGNQPQHF. Here the CDR3 DNA reads TGTGCCAGCAACTTAGGGGGGAATCAGCCCCAGCATTTT.

The count of this clonotype is one. This may arise from a read error, as a much more abundant clone is one base away. For the CDR3, the DNA is TGTGCCAGCAGCAAACGACGTCAAAAGGCGGGGACCTCCTACGAGCGGTACTTC. Its translation: CASSKRRQKAGTSYERYF. The chain has TRBV21-1 and TRBJ2-7. TRBV21-1 represents a pseudogene. This CDR3 has 18 residues.

This clonotype was recorded at least ten times. The genes are TRBV9 and TRBJ1-5; D unclear. V was shortened by 0 bases and J by 5 bases, with 12 bases between the two germline ends. The CDR3 consists of 15 residues. The germline CDR1 and CDR2 sequences are SGDLS and YYNGEE. The CDR3 DNA sequence: TGTGCCAGCAGCGTAGGGGCGGGAAGTCATCAGCCCCAGCATTTT. This codes for CASSVGAGSHQPQHF.

This clonotype was seen ten or more times. This sequence joins TRBV5-6 and TRBJ2-7; the D call may be TRBD1 or TRBD2 (5 bases each). Per the germline V gene, CDR1 is SGHDT and CDR2 is YYEEEE. The germline V and J ends were trimmed by 4 bases and 0 bases, with 11 bases remaining between them. This CDR3 spans 14 amino acids. CDR3 nucleotides: TGTGCCAGCAGCCCGTCAGGGAGCTCCTACGAGCAGTACTTC. Its protein is CASSPSGSSYEQYF. Full variable domain (remainder filled in from reference TRBV5-6 and TRBJ2-7): DAGVTQSPTHLIKTRGQQVTLRCSPKSGHDTVSWYQQALGQGPQFIFQYYEEEERQRGNFPDRFSGHQFPNYSSELNVNALLLGDSALYLCASSPSGSSYEQYFGPGTRLTVT.

This clonotype has ten or more counts. The chain uses TRBV4-1 and TRBJ2-3; 9 bases fit TRBD2. The CDR3 spans 17 residues. The J segment lost 5 bases and the V segment lost 0 bases, leaving 9 bases of the junction unmatched. Germline CDR1 is MGHRA and CDR2 is YSYEKL. CDR3 region: CASSQDHGSGGLDTQYF. For the CDR3, the DNA is TGCGCCAGCAGCCAAGATCACGGGAGCGGGGGGCTAGATACGCAGTATTTT.